What follows are 21 T cell receptor beta chains derived from one specimen sequenced in a study of blood T cell repertoires in COVID-19. Produced via immunoSEQ multiplex PCR; TCRdb's table is partial and in-frame only. The table includes under 300,000 clones, less than 90% detected once. Sequenced: peripheral blood. The receptors stem from a man aged 55 to 70 who had recovered from COVID-19.

The V gene is TRBV19, the J gene TRBJ1-4; perhaps TRBD1 as D (6 bases). Germline V gene sequence: CDR1 LNHDA, CDR2 SQIVND (reference sequence). The CDR3 length is 16 residues. V shed 9 bases and J shed 0 bases, with 17 bases lying between them. The CDR3 loop reads CASCDLTGPTNEKLFF. CDR3 nucleotide sequence: TGTGCCAGCTGTGACCTCACAGGGCCAACTAATGAAAAACTGTTTTTT. Combining the CDR3 with reference TRBV19 and TRBJ1-4 gives the whole variable domain DGGITQSPKYLFRKEGQNVTLSCEQNLNHDAMYWYRQDPGQGLRLIYYSQIVNDFQKGDIAEGYSVSREKKESFPLTVTSAQKNPTAFYLCASCDLTGPTNEKLFFGSGTQLSVL.

CDR3: CASSLVAQGAFEQFF. In DNA form, the CDR3 reads TGCGCCAGCAGCTTGGTTGCGCAGGGGGCGTTCGAGCAGTTCTTC. The chain uses TRBV5-1 and TRBJ2-1; 8 bases are shared with TRBD1. CDR1 and CDR2 (germline): SGHRS, YFSETQ. This CDR3 region has 15 residues. The junction had 9 bases not matched to a gene; V was cut back by 0 bases and J by 10 bases.

V and J are TRBV19 and TRBJ2-1, with D maybe TRBD1 (6 bases). V lost 6 bases, J lost 0 bases, and 15 bases lay in between. Germline V gene data show CDR1 as LNHDA and CDR2 as SQIVND (reference sequence). The length of the CDR3 is 16 residues. The CDR3, as DNA: TGTGCCAGTAGACAGGGTTGGGGACCCTCCTACAATGAGCAGTTCTTC. Its protein product is CASRQGWGPSYNEQFF.

The chain joins TRBV7-6 to TRBJ2-7; D is possibly TRBD1 (6 bases). Trimming cost V 5 bases and J 2 bases, with 25 bases left between them. This CDR3 is 18 amino acids long. From germline, CDR1 is SGHVS and CDR2 FNYEAQ. The DNA for the CDR3 is TGTGCCAGCAGCCAGCAAATAAGTGGGGGCTTCACGGCCTACGAGCAGTACTTC. Encoded protein: CASSQQISGGFTAYEQYF.

The CDR3 spells CASSKNTGELFF. In DNA form, the CDR3 reads TGTGCCAGCAGCAAAAACACCGGGGAGCTGTTTTTT. This chain uses TRBV12-3 or TRBV12-4 with TRBJ2-2; D call uncertain. CDR3 length: 12 amino acids. V was clipped by 6 bases and J by 2 bases, with 4 bases between them.

The rearrangement uses TRBV19 and TRBJ2-1; 8 bases line up with TRBD2. The CDR3 is 13 amino acids. V was pared by 6 bases and J by 7 bases, with 5 bases of the junction left unmatched. CDR1 is LNHDA, CDR2 SQIVND, per germline (reference sequence). The CDR3 is CASSGGARNEQFF. The CDR3 region has the DNA TGTGCCAGTAGCGGGGGGGCAAGGAATGAGCAGTTCTTC.

CDR3 in amino acids: CAWSPHFPGTVRNTEAFF. The CDR3 DNA reads as TGTGCCTGGAGTCCTCACTTTCCCGGGACAGTGAGGAACACTGAAGCTTTCTTT. The chain joins TRBV30 to TRBJ1-1; TRBD1 matches at 7 bases. This CDR3 region has 18 residues. V gave up 2 bases and J gave up 1 base; unmatched junction bases: 16. CDR1 is GTSNPN and CDR2 is SVGIG in the germline V gene (reference sequence). The full variable domain, with the rest looked up from reference TRBV30 and TRBJ1-1, is SQTIHQWPATLVQPVGSPLSLECTVEGTSNPNLYWYRQAAGRGLQLLFYSVGIGQISSEVPQNLSASRPQDRQFILSSKKLLLSDSGFYLCAWSPHFPGTVRNTEAFFGQGTRLTVV.

This clone was counted only a few times. The chain recombines TRBV12-3 or TRBV12-4 with TRBJ1-5, with a tentative D call TRBD1 (5 bases). This CDR3 spans 13 amino acids. V lost 1 base, J lost 12 bases, and 13 bases lay in between. CDR3 sequence: CASSLEFQGVQHF. The DNA of the CDR3 is TGTGCCAGCAGTTTAGAGTTCCAGGGTGTCCAGCATTTT.

The rearrangement joins TRBV11-3 to TRBJ2-3; D might be TRBD2 (6 bases). Trimming left V 4 bases short and J 11 bases short, with 13 bases between. CDR1 and CDR2 (germline): SGHNT, YENEEA. This CDR3 contains 12 residues. CDR3 in DNA: TGTGCCAGCAGCTCCGTAGCGGAGATGCAGTATTTT. Protein sequence: CASSSVAEMQYF. The full variable domain, completed using reference TRBV11-3 and TRBJ2-3, is EAGVVQSPRYKIIEKKQPVAFWCNPISGHNTLYWYLQNLGQGPELLIRYENEEAVDDSQLPKDRFSAERLKGVDSTLKIQPAELGDSAVYLCASSSVAEMQYFGPGTRLTVL.

A note on this clone: This same CDR3 is encoded by further DNA sequences in the sample. V and J are TRBV5-1 and TRBJ2-2; D is undetermined. The CDR3 contains 15 residues. The germline V gene has CDR1 SGHRS and CDR2 YFSETQ. The V end lost 4 bases, the J end lost 3 bases, and 13 bases lay between the germline ends. The CDR3 loop is CASSLSLRDTGELFF. The CDR3 nucleotides read TGCGCCAGCAGCCTCTCACTGCGAGACACCGGGGAGCTGTTTTTT.

This chain joins TRBV5-4 and TRBJ1-1, with TRBD1 as a possible D gene (6 bases). V was trimmed by 3 bases and J by 4 bases, leaving 13 bases between them. The germline CDR1 and CDR2 sequences are SGHNT and YYREEE (reference sequence). The CDR3 contains 14 residues. As DNA, the CDR3 is TGTGCCAGCAGCTCTACAGGGAAGGTCACTGAAGCTTTCTTT. Protein: CASSSTGKVTEAFF.

The chain is built from TRBV5-1 and TRBJ2-7; TRBD2 aligns across 9 bases. Unmatched junction bases numbered 30, after V lost 0 bases and J lost 2 bases. Per germline, CDR1 SGHRS and CDR2 YFSETQ. CDR3 length: 24 amino acids. The CDR3 protein is CASSLAGLWGSSAGASGKAYEQYF. In DNA form, the CDR3 reads TGCGCCAGCAGCTTGGCGGGCTTATGGGGCTCTAGCGCTGGGGCTAGCGGGAAAGCCTACGAGCAGTACTTC.

This clone turned up a few times. This chain joins TRBV7-2 and TRBJ1-6; 8 bases map to TRBD1. The V segment lost 5 bases and the J segment 7 bases; nucleotides outside the gene matches: 7. Germline lookup yields CDR1 SGHTA and CDR2 FQGNSA. This CDR3 comprises 15 residues. The CDR3 DNA is TGTGCCAGCAGCCCCTCTCAGGGGGCAAATTCACCCCTCCACTTT. This encodes CASSPSQGANSPLHF.

This chain connects TRBV19 to TRBJ1-1; 10 bases agree with TRBD1. CDR3 length: 17 amino acids. With 5 bases clipped from V and 4 bases from J, the junction kept 13 bases outside the gene matches. CDR1 is LNHDA and CDR2 is SQIVND in the germline V gene (reference sequence). CDR3: CASSPTTGTGVGTEAFF. The CDR3 nucleotides are TGTGCCAGTAGTCCTACCACCGGGACAGGGGTCGGCACTGAAGCTTTCTTT.

The chain is built from TRBV6-6 and TRBJ2-5; D perhaps matches TRBD1 (6 bases). Germline CDR1 and CDR2: MNHNY and SVGAGI (reference sequence). The CDR3 extends over 16 amino acids. Trimming took off 2 bases at V and 5 bases at J, with 18 bases between the two ends. CDR3 protein: CASSYRRGTRRETQYF. For the CDR3, the DNA is TGTGCCAGCAGTTACCGTAGGGGGACCAGGAGGGAGACCCAGTACTTC.

V gene TRBV7-2 combines with J gene TRBJ1-2, with D unresolved. V was pared by 2 bases and J by 4 bases, with 11 bases between. Germline CDR1 is SGHTA and CDR2 is FQGNSA. There are 14 residues in the CDR3. The CDR3 nucleotides are TGTGCCAGCAGCTTAACGGCGGACTTCTATGGCTACACCTTC. As protein: CASSLTADFYGYTF.

This clone was observed a few times. In nucleotides, the CDR3 is TGCGCCAGCAGCCAAGATATGTCCCGGGTAGCACCCCTCCACTTT. Protein: CASSQDMSRVAPLHF. The J gene is TRBJ1-6, the V gene TRBV4-1; D is uncertain. The V end lost 0 bases, the J end lost 11 bases, and 14 bases lay between the germline ends. The CDR3 spans 15 residues. CDR1 MGHRA and CDR2 YSYEKL come from the germline V gene.

This chain links TRBV19 with TRBJ2-7; 12 bases line up with TRBD2. The CDR3 contains 14 residues. Per the germline V gene, CDR1 is LNHDA and CDR2 is SQIVND (reference sequence). J lost 1 base, V lost 6 bases, and 1 base had no gene match. The CDR3 is CASRLAGGSYEQYF. In DNA form, the CDR3 reads TGTGCCAGTAGACTAGCGGGGGGATCCTACGAGCAGTACTTC.

This rearrangement joins TRBV19 to TRBJ1-1; D is undetermined. Germline V gene data show CDR1 as LNHDA and CDR2 as SQIVND (reference sequence). V lost 5 bases, J lost 8 bases, and 18 bases lay in between. This CDR3 has 14 residues. CDR3 region: CASSAPGGVEEAFF. The CDR3 nucleotides are TGTGCCAGTAGTGCCCCGGGTGGAGTCGAGGAAGCTTTCTTT.

The chain is built from TRBV27 and TRBJ2-1, with 12 bases fitting TRBD2. Germline loops: CDR1 MNHEY, CDR2 SMNVEV (reference sequence). Germline trimming cut 6 bases from V and 8 bases from J; bases unmatched to any gene: 11. This CDR3 has 16 amino acids. DNA for the CDR3: TGTGCCAGCAGCCGCCTAGCGGGAGGGCCGGCGGATGAGCAGTTCTTC. Translated, it gives CASSRLAGGPADEQFF.

The chain is built from TRBV11-2 and TRBJ2-5; 8 bases are shared with TRBD1. Germline V gives CDR1 SGHAT, CDR2 FQNNGV. The V and J ends lost 2 bases and 4 bases, in that order; junction bases with no gene match: 3. This CDR3 is 14 amino acids long. This chain's CDR3 is CASSLSGGRETQYF. The CDR3 DNA is TGTGCCAGCAGCTTATCAGGGGGCAGAGAGACCCAGTACTTC.